A selection of T cell receptor beta chains follows, all from one sample in a study of human T cells and chemical hapten exposure. TCRdb reanalysed the RACE reads using MiXCR and keeps one entry per CDR3 protein. This table holds 350,000 to 400,000 distinct CDR3 sequences, more than 4.5% found once. The sample was whole blood, taken in connection with sensitization to the hapten diphenylcyclopropenone (DPC). These receptors originate from a woman aged 50 to 65 with alopecia areata. Some clones in this sample may be carry-over from other donors' samples. Each CDR3 is given with its conserved first and last residue. A D gene is named only where the DNA matches it firmly. Only part of the rows carry a size: once, few, many, or a class if the clone is expanded.

j_gene | abundance | v_gene | d_gene | CDR3nt | CDR3aa
TRBJ1-1 | few | TRBV5-1 | - | TGCGCCAGCAGCTTGGAAGGTTGGCCGAACACTGAAGCTTTCTTT | CASSLEGWPNTEAFF
TRBJ2-3 | - | TRBV7-8 | - | TGTGCCAGCAGCTTAGAGGCGACTAGACGGGGAGATACGCAGTATTTT | CASSLEATRRGDTQYF
TRBJ2-1 | many | TRBV20-1 | - | TGCAGTGCTAGTATATCCTACAATGAGCAGTTCTTC | CSASISYNEQFF
TRBJ1-5 | few | TRBV4-1 | TRBD1 | TGCGCCAGCAGCCAAGAGGACAGGACCAATCAGCCCCAGCATTTT | CASSQEDRTNQPQHF
TRBJ1-6 | - | TRBV11-2 | - | TGTGCCAGCAGCTTCCAAGGGAACCGGGCGAATTCACCCCTCCACTTT | CASSFQGNRANSPLHF
TRBJ2-6 | few | TRBV29-1 | - | TGCAGCGTTGTAAGATCGGAGTCTGGGGCCAACGTCCTGACTTTC | CSVVRSESGANVLTF
TRBJ2-7 | - | TRBV6-1 | TRBD2 | TGTGCCAGCAGTGAAATGGCTAGCGGGGGCCACGAGCAGTACTTC | CASSEMASGGHEQYF
TRBJ2-5 | - | TRBV20-1 | - | TGCAGTGCTAGGAAAGCAGGGATCGAGACCCAGTACTTC | CSARKAGIETQYF
TRBJ2-3 | many | TRBV20-1 | TRBD2 | TGCAGTGCTGAGACTAGCGGGAGGGCCGGGGATACGCAGTATTTT | CSAETSGRAGDTQYF
TRBJ2-7 | many | TRBV29-1 | TRBD1 | TGCAGCGTTGTCGACAGGGGGCACGAGCAGTACTTC | CSVVDRGHEQYF
TRBJ2-5 | few | TRBV10-2 | - | TGCGCCAGCTCCGACCCAAATTTCATAGGGACCCAGTACTTC | CASSDPNFIGTQYF
TRBJ2-1 | - | TRBV12-3/TRBV12-4 | TRBD2 | TGTGCCAGCAGTTTAAGCGGGGATCCATTGGGGCAGTTCTTC | CASSLSGDPLGQFF
TRBJ1-5 | - | TRBV6-2/TRBV6-3 | - | TGTGCCAGCAGTTACGGGGACAAGTATCAGCCCCAGCATTTT | CASSYGDKYQPQHF
TRBJ1-6 | - | TRBV28 | - | TGTGCTGGGGGGGGAGAATATAATTCACCCCTCCACTTT | CAGGGEYNSPLHF
TRBJ1-2 | - | TRBV20-1 | TRBD1 | TGCAGTGCTTGGCGACAGGGGGCGCAAGGTTCTGGCTACACCTTC | CSAWRQGAQGSGYTF
TRBJ2-7 | many | TRBV6-5 | - | TGTGCCAGCAGAAAGGCCGGGGGCGTCGACGAGCAGTACTTC | CASRKAGGVDEQYF
TRBJ2-5 | - | TRBV12-3/TRBV12-4 | - | TGTGCCAGCAGTTCTCTCCTTACCACCCAGTACTTC | CASSSLLTTQYF
TRBJ2-7 | many | TRBV9 | TRBD2 | TGTGCCAGCAGCGCACCGGGACTAGCGGAAATCTCCGAGCAGTACTTC | CASSAPGLAEISEQYF
TRBJ1-4 | few | TRBV4-3 | - | TGCGCCAGCAGCCACGCTGTTGCGGGTGAAAAACTGTTTTTT | CASSHAVAGEKLFF
TRBJ2-7 | - | TRBV7-2 | TRBD1 | TGTGCCAGCAGCCGGGACAGGTCCATCGAGCAGTACTTC | CASSRDRSIEQYF
TRBJ2-7 | - | TRBV5-4 | - | TGTGCCAGCAGCTTGGGGCGCGGAGACGAGTACTTC | CASSLGRGDEYF
TRBJ1-1 | - | TRBV7-6 | - | TGTGCCAGCAGCAAGATCGACACTGAAGCTTTCTTT | CASSKIDTEAFF
TRBJ2-2 | - | TRBV29-1 | - | TGCAGCGCCTCGTACACCGGGGAGCTGTTTTTT | CSASYTGELFF
TRBJ1-1 | - | TRBV12-3/TRBV12-4 | TRBD1 | TGTGCCAGCAGTCCAAGGGACAGGGGATGGTACACTGAAGCTTTCTTT | CASSPRDRGWYTEAFF
TRBJ2-7 | many | TRBV29-1 | - | TGCAGCGTGGTCTTACGGGTCCACGACGAGCAGTACTTC | CSVVLRVHDEQYF
TRBJ2-3 | few | TRBV4-2 | TRBD2 | TGTGCCAGCAGCCAACTCAAAAGCGGGGGCCGTGCAGATACGCAGTATTTT | CASSQLKSGGRADTQYF
TRBJ1-4 | many | TRBV12-3/TRBV12-4 | - | TGTGCCAGCAGTGAAACCGGGACCGATGAAAAACTGTTTTTT | CASSETGTDEKLFF
TRBJ1-2 | many | TRBV2 | TRBD1 | TGTGCCAGCAGTGAAGCGAGGGGACAGGGGGGAACCTACTATGGCTACACCTTC | CASSEARGQGGTYYGYTF
TRBJ1-5 | - | TRBV28 | - | TGTGCCAGCAGTTTATTTATTACAGAAATAAATCAGCCCCAGCATTTT | CASSLFITEINQPQHF
TRBJ1-3 | - | TRBV7-6 | - | TGTGCCAGCAGCTTATTCACCCGAAAAGACCTTCCTGGAAACACCATATATTTT | CASSLFTRKDLPGNTIYF
TRBJ2-5 | many | TRBV7-2 | TRBD2 | TGTGCCAGCAGCTTAGGATTACTAGCGGGGGGGATCCAAGAGACCCAGTACTTC | CASSLGLLAGGIQETQYF
TRBJ2-7 | few | TRBV15 | - | TGTGCCACCTCTGTGGGGTTCTACAACGAGCAGTACTTC | CATSVGFYNEQYF
TRBJ1-1 | - | TRBV10-2 | - | TGCGCCAGCCAATACAGGGAGGGAACTGAAGCTTTCTTT | CASQYREGTEAFF
TRBJ2-7 | many | TRBV6-2/TRBV6-3 | TRBD2 | TGTGCCAGCAGATCCTCTAGCGGGGTCTCCTACGAGCAGTACTTC | CASRSSSGVSYEQYF
TRBJ1-6 | many | TRBV5-6 | - | TGTGCCACCAAAGGACCGGGGGAAGCCCCCCTCCACTTT | CATKGPGEAPLHF
TRBJ2-3 | many | TRBV7-8 | TRBD2 | TGTGCCAGCAGCTTACGACGACTAGCGGGAGCGTCAGATACGCAGTATTTT | CASSLRRLAGASDTQYF
TRBJ1-1 | few | TRBV7-8 | - | TGTGCCACGCTCCAAGGCCCCAACACTGAAGCTTTCTTT | CATLQGPNTEAFF
TRBJ1-6 | many | TRBV27 | TRBD1 | TGTGCCAGCGGGGACAGGGGGCGTTCACCCCTCCACTTT | CASGDRGRSPLHF
TRBJ1-1 | - | TRBV6-4 | - | TGTGCCAGCAGGCTGACAGAATGGGGGACTGAAGCTTTCTTT | CASRLTEWGTEAFF
TRBJ2-3 | many | TRBV30 | TRBD1 | TGTGCCCGATCTTTGAAGGGGGCCGATACGCAGTATTTT | CARSLKGADTQYF
TRBJ2-5 | - | TRBV20-1 | TRBD2 | TGCAGTGCTAGACTAGCGGGGACCCAAGAGACCCAGTACTTC | CSARLAGTQETQYF
TRBJ1-4 | many | TRBV29-1 | - | TGCAGCGTTGTAACCGATGGGCCCGCCGATGATGAAAAACTGTTTTTT | CSVVTDGPADDEKLFF
TRBJ1-5 | few | TRBV19 | TRBD1 | TGTGCCAGTGGAAGACAGGGAGGCAATCAGCCCCAGCATTTT | CASGRQGGNQPQHF
TRBJ2-1 | many | TRBV7-9 | TRBD2 | TGTGCCAGCAGCGCAACTAGCGGGGGGTATAATGAGCAGTTCTTC | CASSATSGGYNEQFF
TRBJ2-2 | - | TRBV21-1 | - | TGTGCCAGCAGCAAAGTAGGGCTAGCGGGTTATTTCCCCGGGAACACCGGGGAGCTGTTTTTT | CASSKVGLAGYFPGNTGELFF
TRBJ2-7 | many | TRBV6-1 | - | TGTGCCAGCAGTGGGAGACTGTACGAGCAGTACTTC | CASSGRLYEQYF